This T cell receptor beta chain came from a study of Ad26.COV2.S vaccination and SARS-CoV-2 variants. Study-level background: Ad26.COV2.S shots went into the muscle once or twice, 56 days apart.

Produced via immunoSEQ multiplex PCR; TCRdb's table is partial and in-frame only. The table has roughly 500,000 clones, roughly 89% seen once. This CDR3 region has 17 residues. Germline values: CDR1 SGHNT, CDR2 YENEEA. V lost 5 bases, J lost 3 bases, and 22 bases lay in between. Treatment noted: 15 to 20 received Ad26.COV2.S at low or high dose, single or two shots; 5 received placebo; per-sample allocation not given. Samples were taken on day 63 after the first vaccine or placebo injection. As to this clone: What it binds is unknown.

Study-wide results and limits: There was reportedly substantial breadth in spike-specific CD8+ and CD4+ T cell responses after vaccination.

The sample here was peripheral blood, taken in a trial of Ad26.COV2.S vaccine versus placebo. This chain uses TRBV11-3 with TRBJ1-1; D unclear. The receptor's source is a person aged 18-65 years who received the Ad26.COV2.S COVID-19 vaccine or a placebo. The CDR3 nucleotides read TGTGCCAGCAGCCCCACCTACGAAAGAGGGAGGGACACTGAAGCTTTCTTT. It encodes CASSPTYERGRDTEAFF.